The rows below give T cell receptor beta chains drawn from one sample of a study of cytomegalovirus exposure and HLA in healthy donors. Profiled with immunoSEQ multiplex PCR; TCRdb holds only in-frame clones, not every one. The top ten clones hold around 5.2% of a sample with more than 95,000 clones, around three quarters of them seen once. Sample: PBMCs. These receptors all stem from a man aged 45 to 65 in good health and CMV-seropositive. CDR3s include the opening cysteine and the closing phenylalanine or tryptophan. D genes are given only for firm matches. Part of the rows lack a size; the others show once, few, many or a class for expanded clones.

J | D | V | size | CDR3 | DNA
TRBJ2-3 | - | TRBV27 | - | CASRSSTDTQYF | TGTGCCAGCAGGTCTAGCACAGATACGCAGTATTTT
TRBJ1-5 | - | TRBV4-3 | - | CASSQARGLSNQPQHF | TGCGCCAGCAGCCAAGCTCGGGGACTTAGCAATCAGCCCCAGCATTTT
TRBJ2-7 | - | TRBV5-1 | - | CASSFDPTGEQYF | TGCGCCAGCAGCTTCGACCCTACGGGGGAGCAGTACTTC
TRBJ2-3 | TRBD2 | TRBV4-3 | - | CASSFLGLAGETDTQYF | TGCGCCAGCAGCTTCCTGGGACTAGCGGGAGAAACAGATACGCAGTATTTT
TRBJ1-2 | TRBD1 | TRBV19 | - | CASSIFGTGASNYGYTF | TGTGCCAGTAGTATATTTGGGACAGGGGCTTCTAACTATGGCTACACCTTC
TRBJ2-7 | TRBD2 | TRBV30 | few | CAWSVQLAGYEQYF | TGTGCCTGGAGTGTACAACTAGCGGGCTACGAGCAGTACTTC
TRBJ2-4 | - | TRBV7-9 | - | CASSPKGTRTGIQYF | TGTGCCAGCAGTCCCAAGGGGACTAGGACAGGCATTCAGTACTTC
TRBJ2-3 | TRBD1 | TRBV2 | - | CASSPQGALSTDTQYF | TGTGCCAGCAGTCCTCAGGGGGCCCTTAGCACAGATACGCAGTATTTT
TRBJ2-7 | TRBD1 | TRBV5-3 | - | CARKGTGLSFYVYEQYF | TGTGCCAGAAAAGGGACAGGGTTATCCTTTTATGTCTACGAGCAGTACTTC
TRBJ2-3 | TRBD2 | TRBV4-1 | - | CASSLGLAGSSTDTQYF | TGCGCCAGCAGCCTAGGACTAGCGGGTTCTAGCACAGATACGCAGTATTTT
TRBJ2-2 | - | TRBV7-9 | - | CASTVLGGSTGELFF | TGTGCCAGCACCGTACTAGGCGGAAGCACCGGGGAGCTGTTTTTT
TRBJ1-1 | - | TRBV5-1 | - | CASSYQGNTEAFF | TGCGCCAGCAGCTATCAGGGCAACACTGAAGCTTTCTTT
TRBJ2-7 | - | TRBV5-4 | - | CASSLETSGIYEQYF | TGTGCCAGCAGCCTTGAAACCTCGGGGATATACGAGCAGTACTTC
TRBJ1-1 | - | TRBV20-1 | - | CSADNRNEAFF | TGCAGTGCTGATAACAGGAACGAAGCTTTCTTT
TRBJ2-1 | TRBD2 | TRBV19 | - | CASSDGLADLNEQFF | TGTGCCAGTAGTGATGGACTAGCGGATCTCAATGAGCAGTTCTTC
TRBJ1-1 | - | TRBV6-5 | - | CASSYSRSGGGAFF | TGTGCCAGCAGTTACTCGAGGTCGGGGGGTGGGGCTTTCTTT
TRBJ1-2 | - | TRBV19 | - | CASSIDPDSYGYTF | TGTGCCAGTAGTATAGATCCGGACAGCTATGGCTACACCTTC
TRBJ1-2 | TRBD1 | TRBV27 | - | CASRPNTGVGYGYTF | TGTGCCAGCAGACCAAACACAGGGGTGGGCTATGGCTACACCTTC
TRBJ1-1 | TRBD1 | TRBV7-3 | - | CASSAGQGAAEAFF | TGTGCCAGCAGCGCCGGACAGGGGGCTGCTGAAGCTTTCTTT
TRBJ1-3 | TRBD1 | TRBV2 | - | CASSGQGARGNTIYF | TGTGCCAGCAGTGGACAGGGGGCGAGAGGAAACACCATATATTTT
TRBJ2-5 | TRBD1 | TRBV6-5 | once | CASSYSGTGVQETQYF | TGTGCCAGCAGTTACTCTGGGACAGGGGTTCAAGAGACCCAGTACTTC
TRBJ1-2 | - | TRBV4-2 | - | CASSQEAGPAGGYTF | TGTGCCAGCAGCCAAGAGGCAGGACCCGCGGGAGGCTACACCTTC
TRBJ1-1 | - | TRBV28 | once | CAGSLSLQGTEAFF | TGTGCCGGCAGTTTGAGCCTCCAGGGGACTGAAGCTTTCTTT
TRBJ2-7 | - | TRBV7-9 | - | CASSSMTVSSYEQYF | TGTGCCAGCAGCTCCATGACGGTTAGCTCCTACGAGCAGTACTTC
TRBJ1-4 | TRBD1 | TRBV9 | - | CASSVTGGSEKLFF | TGTGCCAGCAGCGTAACAGGGGGCTCTGAAAAACTGTTTTTT
TRBJ2-3 | - | TRBV2 | - | CASSEALGRQGEDTQYF | TGTGCCAGCAGTGAAGCGCTTGGCCGACAAGGGGAAGATACGCAGTATTTT
TRBJ2-5 | TRBD2 | TRBV9 | - | CASSAGAETQYF | TGTGCCAGCAGTGCGGGAGCAGAGACCCAGTACTTC
TRBJ2-3 | TRBD1 | TRBV15 | - | CATSLPQGTDTQYF | TGTGCCACCAGCTTACCACAGGGGACAGATACGCAGTATTTT
TRBJ1-1 | TRBD1 | TRBV9 | - | CASSGGRVNRGLANTEAFF | TGTGCCAGCAGCGGGGGGAGGGTGAACAGGGGGCTAGCGAACACTGAAGCTTTCTTT
TRBJ2-1 | TRBD1 | TRBV6-5 | - | CASGKNRGSNEQFF | TGTGCCAGCGGCAAAAACAGGGGATCCAATGAGCAGTTCTTC
TRBJ2-7 | - | TRBV6-5 | - | CASTRGTGEQYF | TGTGCCAGCACCCGGGGTACGGGCGAGCAGTACTTC
TRBJ1-3 | - | TRBV7-3 | - | CASSPSSGNTIYF | TGTGCCAGCAGCCCTTCCTCTGGAAACACCATATATTTT
TRBJ1-3 | TRBD1 | TRBV7-9 | - | CASSPGGTGSWSSGNTIYF | TGTGCCAGCAGCCCCGGGGGGACAGGGTCGTGGAGCTCTGGAAACACCATATATTTT
TRBJ1-6 | - | TRBV6-5 | - | CASSRGQRSSPLHF | TGTGCCAGCAGTAGAGGACAGAGAAGTTCACCCCTCCACTTT
TRBJ1-2 | - | TRBV5-1 | - | CASSLGQIYYGYTF | TGCGCCAGCAGCTTGGGGCAGATCTACTATGGCTACACCTTC
TRBJ2-1 | - | TRBV7-9 | - | CASSNPTLRYEQFF | TGTGCCAGCAGCAACCCTACTCTTCGCTATGAGCAGTTCTTC
TRBJ1-4 | - | TRBV6-5 | - | CASSLDSATNEKLFF | TGTGCCAGCAGCCTAGATTCAGCAACTAATGAAAAACTGTTTTTT
TRBJ1-4 | - | TRBV21-1 | - | CASSKQCQGVGWNEKLFF | TGTGCCAGCAGCAAACAATGCCAGGGGGTCGGTTGGAATGAAAAACTGTTTTTT
TRBJ1-1 | - | TRBV15 | few | CATSRDRVNTEAFF | TGTGCCACCAGCAGAGATCGGGTGAACACTGAAGCTTTCTTT
TRBJ2-2 | - | TRBV6-5 | - | CASSYSTRELFF | TGTGCCAGCAGTTACTCAACTAGGGAGCTGTTTTTT
TRBJ2-3 | - | TRBV5-1 | - | CASSAGDTDTQYF | TGCGCCAGCAGCGCGGGCGACACAGATACGCAGTATTTT
TRBJ1-2 | - | TRBV9 | few | CASSGEGGRYGYTF | TGTGCCAGCAGCGGGGAGGGGGGCCGCTATGGCTACACCTTC
TRBJ2-5 | TRBD2 | TRBV6-6 | - | CASAGGAESETQYF | TGTGCCAGCGCCGGGGGGGCCGAATCGGAGACCCAGTACTTC
TRBJ1-6 | TRBD1 | TRBV27 | - | CASSPGTGVWGSPLHF | TGTGCCAGCAGTCCCGGGACAGGGGTTTGGGGTTCACCCCTCCACTTT
TRBJ2-5 | TRBD1 | TRBV27 | - | CASSLDRGRVETQYF | TGTGCCAGCAGTCTGGACAGGGGTCGGGTCGAGACCCAGTACTTC
TRBJ1-2 | - | TRBV6-6 | - | CASSYPGTQNYGYTF | TGTGCCAGCAGTTACCCTGGGACACAGAACTATGGCTACACCTTC
TRBJ2-7 | TRBD1 | TRBV28 | - | CASSTPGTGGDEQYF | TGTGCCAGCAGTACCCCCGGGACAGGGGGCGACGAGCAGTACTTC
TRBJ2-1 | TRBD2 | TRBV4-3 | - | CASSQSLAESYNEQFF | TGCGCCAGCAGCCAATCCCTAGCGGAGTCCTACAATGAGCAGTTCTTC
TRBJ1-1 | - | TRBV18 | - | CASSPSGTEAFF | TGTGCCAGCTCACCCAGCGGGACTGAAGCTTTCTTT